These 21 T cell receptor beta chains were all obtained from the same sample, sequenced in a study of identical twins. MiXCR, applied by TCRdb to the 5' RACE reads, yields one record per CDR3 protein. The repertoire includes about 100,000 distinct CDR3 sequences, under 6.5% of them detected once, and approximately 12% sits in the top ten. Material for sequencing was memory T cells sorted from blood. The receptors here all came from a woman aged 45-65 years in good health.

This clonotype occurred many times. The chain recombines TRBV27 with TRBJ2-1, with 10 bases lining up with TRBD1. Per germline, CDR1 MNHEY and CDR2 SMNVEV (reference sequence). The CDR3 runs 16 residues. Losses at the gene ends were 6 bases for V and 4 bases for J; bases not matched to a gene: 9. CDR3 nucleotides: TGTGCCAGCAGATTCACCGGGACAGGGGTTTACAATGAGCAGTTCTTC. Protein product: CASRFTGTGVYNEQFF.

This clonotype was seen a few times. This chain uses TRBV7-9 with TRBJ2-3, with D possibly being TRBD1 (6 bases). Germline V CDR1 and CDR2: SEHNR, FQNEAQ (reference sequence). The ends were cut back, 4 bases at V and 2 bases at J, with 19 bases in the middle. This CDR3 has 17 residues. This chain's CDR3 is CASSSRLGTTTTDTQYF. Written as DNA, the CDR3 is TGTGCCAGCAGCTCCCGGTTAGGGACAACCACCACAGATACGCAGTATTTT.

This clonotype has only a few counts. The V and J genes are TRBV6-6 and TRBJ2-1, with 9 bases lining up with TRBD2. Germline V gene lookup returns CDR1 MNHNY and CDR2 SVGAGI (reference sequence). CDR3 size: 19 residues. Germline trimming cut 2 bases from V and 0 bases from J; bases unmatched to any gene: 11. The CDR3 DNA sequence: TGTGCCAGCAGTTACACTAGCGGGCCCGTGGGAAGCTCCTACAATGAGCAGTTCTTC. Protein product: CASSYTSGPVGSSYNEQFF.

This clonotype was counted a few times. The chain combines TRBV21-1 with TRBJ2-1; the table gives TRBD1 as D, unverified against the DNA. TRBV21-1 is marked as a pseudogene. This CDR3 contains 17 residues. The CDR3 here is CASSKAPDQIYYNEQFF. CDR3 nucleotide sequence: TGTGCCAGCAGCAAAGCCCCGGACCAAATATACTACAATGAGCAGTTCTTC.

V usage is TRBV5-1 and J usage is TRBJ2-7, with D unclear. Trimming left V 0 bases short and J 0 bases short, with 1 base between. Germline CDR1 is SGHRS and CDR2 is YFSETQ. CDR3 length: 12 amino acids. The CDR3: CASSLVSYEQYF. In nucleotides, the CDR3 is TGCGCCAGCAGCTTGGTCTCCTACGAGCAGTACTTC.

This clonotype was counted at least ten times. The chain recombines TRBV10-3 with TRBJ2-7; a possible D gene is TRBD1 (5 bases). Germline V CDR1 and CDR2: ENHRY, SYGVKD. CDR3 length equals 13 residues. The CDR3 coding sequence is TGTGCCATCAGTGAGGGGCAGGGAAACCCCTTGTGGGTC. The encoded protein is CAISEGQGNPLWV.

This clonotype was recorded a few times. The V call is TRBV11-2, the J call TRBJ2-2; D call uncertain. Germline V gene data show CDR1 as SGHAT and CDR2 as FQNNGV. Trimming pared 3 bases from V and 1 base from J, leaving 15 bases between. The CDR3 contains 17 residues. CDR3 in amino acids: CASSFRSSPLNTGELFF. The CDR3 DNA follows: TGTGCCAGCAGCTTTAGATCTAGTCCTCTGAACACCGGGGAGCTGTTTTTT.

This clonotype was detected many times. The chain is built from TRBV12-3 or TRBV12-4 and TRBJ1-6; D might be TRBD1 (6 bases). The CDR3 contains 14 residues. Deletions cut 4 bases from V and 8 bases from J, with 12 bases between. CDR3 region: CASSYTGPDSPLHF. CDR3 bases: TGTGCCAGCAGTTACACAGGGCCGGATTCACCCCTCCACTTT.

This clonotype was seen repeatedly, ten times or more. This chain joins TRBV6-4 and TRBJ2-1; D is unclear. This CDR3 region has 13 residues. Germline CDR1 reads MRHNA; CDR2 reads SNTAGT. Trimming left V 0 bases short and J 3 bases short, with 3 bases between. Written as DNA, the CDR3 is TGTGCCAGCAGTGACTCGGGCTACAATGAGCAGTTCTTC. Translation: CASSDSGYNEQFF.

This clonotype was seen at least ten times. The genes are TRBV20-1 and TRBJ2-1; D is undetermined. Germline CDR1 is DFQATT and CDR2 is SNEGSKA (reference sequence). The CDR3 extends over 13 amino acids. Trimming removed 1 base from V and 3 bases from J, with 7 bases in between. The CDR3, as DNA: TGCAGTGCTAGAGCTTCGGGCTACAATGAGCAGTTCTTC. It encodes CSARASGYNEQFF.

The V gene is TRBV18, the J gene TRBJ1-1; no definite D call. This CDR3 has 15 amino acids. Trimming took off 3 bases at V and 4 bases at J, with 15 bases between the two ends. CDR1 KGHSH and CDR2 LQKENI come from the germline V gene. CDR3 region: CASSPDRVPGTEAFF. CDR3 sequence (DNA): TGTGCCAGCTCACCGGACCGGGTCCCGGGCACTGAAGCTTTCTTT.

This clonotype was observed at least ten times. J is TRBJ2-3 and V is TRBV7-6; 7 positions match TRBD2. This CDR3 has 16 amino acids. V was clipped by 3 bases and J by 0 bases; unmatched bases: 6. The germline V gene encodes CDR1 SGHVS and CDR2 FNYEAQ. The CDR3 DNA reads TGTGCCAGCAGCTTTTCTACTAGCGCCAGCACAGATACGCAGTATTTT. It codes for CASSFSTSASTDTQYF.

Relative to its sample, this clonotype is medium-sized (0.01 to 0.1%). The CDR3 sequence is CATSGPGGDHQTYNEQFF. The DNA for the CDR3 is TGTGCCACCAGTGGACCCGGGGGGGACCACCAAACTTACAATGAGCAGTTCTTC. V is TRBV24-1 and J is TRBJ2-1, with 8 bases that match TRBD2. This CDR3 region has 18 residues. V shed 5 bases, J shed 4 bases, and the junction held 15 bases outside the gene matches. Germline V lookup: CDR1 KGHDR, CDR2 SFDVKD.

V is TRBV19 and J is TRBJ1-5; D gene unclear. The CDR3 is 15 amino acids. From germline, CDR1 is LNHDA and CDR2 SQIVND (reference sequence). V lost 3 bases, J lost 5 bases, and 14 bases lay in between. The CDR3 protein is CASSIGGNGYQPQHF. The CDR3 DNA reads TGTGCCAGTAGTATCGGAGGGAACGGCTATCAGCCCCAGCATTTT.

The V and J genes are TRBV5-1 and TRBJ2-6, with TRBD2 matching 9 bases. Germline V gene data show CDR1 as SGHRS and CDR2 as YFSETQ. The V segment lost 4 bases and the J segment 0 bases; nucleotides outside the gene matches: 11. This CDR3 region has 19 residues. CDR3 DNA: TGCGCCAGCAGCCCGTTACCGACTAGCGGCTCCTCTGGGGCCAACGTCCTGACTTTC. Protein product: CASSPLPTSGSSGANVLTF.

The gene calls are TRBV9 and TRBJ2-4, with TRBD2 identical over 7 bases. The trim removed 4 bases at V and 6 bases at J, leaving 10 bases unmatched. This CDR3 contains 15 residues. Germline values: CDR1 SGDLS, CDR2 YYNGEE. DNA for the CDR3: TGTGCCAGCAGCCCACGCGGGAGAGTGGGAAACATTCAGTACTTC. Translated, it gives CASSPRGRVGNIQYF.

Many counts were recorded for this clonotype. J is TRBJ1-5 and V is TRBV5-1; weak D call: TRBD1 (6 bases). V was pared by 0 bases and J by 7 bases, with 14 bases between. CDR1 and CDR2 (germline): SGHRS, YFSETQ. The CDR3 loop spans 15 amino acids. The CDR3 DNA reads TGCGCCAGCAGCTTGGAGGGGGGGGATCGGCAGCCCCAGCATTTT. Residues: CASSLEGGDRQPQHF.

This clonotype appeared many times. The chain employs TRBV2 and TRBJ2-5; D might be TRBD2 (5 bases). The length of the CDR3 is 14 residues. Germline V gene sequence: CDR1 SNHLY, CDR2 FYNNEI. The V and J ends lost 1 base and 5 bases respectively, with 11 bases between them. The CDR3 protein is CASSEGDYRETQYF. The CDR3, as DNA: TGTGCCAGCAGTGAAGGCGACTACCGGGAGACCCAGTACTTC.

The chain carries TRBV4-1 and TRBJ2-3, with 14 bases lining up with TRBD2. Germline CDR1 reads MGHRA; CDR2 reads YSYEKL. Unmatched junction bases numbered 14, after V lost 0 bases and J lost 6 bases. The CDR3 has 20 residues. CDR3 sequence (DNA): TGCGCCAGCAGCCAAGATGGCTCGTTGGGACTAGCGGGAGCAGGGGATACGCAGTATTTT. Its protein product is CASSQDGSLGLAGAGDTQYF.

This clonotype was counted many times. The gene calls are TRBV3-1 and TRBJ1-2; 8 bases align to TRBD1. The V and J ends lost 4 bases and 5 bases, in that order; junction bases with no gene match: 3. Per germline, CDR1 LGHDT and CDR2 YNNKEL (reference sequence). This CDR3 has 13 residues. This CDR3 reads CASSPDRGYGYTF. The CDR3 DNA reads TGTGCCAGCAGCCCCGACAGGGGATATGGCTACACCTTC.

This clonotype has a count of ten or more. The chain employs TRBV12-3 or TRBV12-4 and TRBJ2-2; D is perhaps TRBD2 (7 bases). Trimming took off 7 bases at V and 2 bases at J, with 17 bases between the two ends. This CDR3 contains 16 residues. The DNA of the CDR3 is TGTGCCAGCATAGACATCGGGGGGCTTAACACCGGGGAGCTGTTTTTT. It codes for CASIDIGGLNTGELFF.